This T cell receptor (beta chain) was captured in a study of cytomegalovirus exposure and HLA in healthy donors. Study summary: Earlier work reported 100 million or so unique TCR beta sequences from 180 million or so T cells. Overall study findings and caveats: Analysis was carried out at a later point, and it linked a missense DCLRE1C variant to TCR beta V- and J-gene trimming.

CDR1 KGHSH and CDR2 LQKENI come from the germline V gene. The CDR3 has 13 residues. V lost 5 bases to trimming and J lost 7 bases; unmatched junction nucleotides: 4. Healthy donors of bone marrow made up the group. In regard to this clone: The antigen is not known.

PCR amplification relied on 60 Vbeta primers (plus 13 Jbeta primers). Produced via immunoSEQ multiplex PCR; TCRdb's table is partial and in-frame only. Here the sample spans more than 80,000 clones, more than 55% being singletons. This chain joins TRBV18 and TRBJ1-1; 10 bases line up with TRBD1. This receptor was identified in a human donor in good health. The sequenced sample was PBMCs. The CDR3, as DNA: TGTGCCAGCTCATGGGACAGGGGCGGTGAAGCTTTCTTT. It translates to CASSWDRGGEAFF.